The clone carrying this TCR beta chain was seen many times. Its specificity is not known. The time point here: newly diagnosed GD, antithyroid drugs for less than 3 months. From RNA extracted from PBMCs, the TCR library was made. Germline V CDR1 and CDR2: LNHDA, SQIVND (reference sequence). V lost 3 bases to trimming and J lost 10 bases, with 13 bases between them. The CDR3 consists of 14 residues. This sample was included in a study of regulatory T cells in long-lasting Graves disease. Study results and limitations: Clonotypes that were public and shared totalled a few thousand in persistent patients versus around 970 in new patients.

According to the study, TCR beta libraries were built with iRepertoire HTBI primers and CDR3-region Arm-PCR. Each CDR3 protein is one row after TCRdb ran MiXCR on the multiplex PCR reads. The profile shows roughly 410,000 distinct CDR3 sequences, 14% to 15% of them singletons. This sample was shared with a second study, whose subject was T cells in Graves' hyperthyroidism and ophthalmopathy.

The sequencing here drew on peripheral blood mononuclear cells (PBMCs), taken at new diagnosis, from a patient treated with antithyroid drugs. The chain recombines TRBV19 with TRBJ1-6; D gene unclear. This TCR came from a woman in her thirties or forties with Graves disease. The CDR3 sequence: CASSMSEEGSPLHF. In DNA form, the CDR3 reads TGTGCCAGTAGTATGTCTGAGGAAGGATCACCCCTCCACTTT.